This TCR beta chain stems from a study of early T cells in non-severe SARS-CoV-2 infection. Study-level information: Sequencing targeted bulk RNA from unsorted whole blood, leaving chains unpaired.

Individually, cDNA molecules had unique molecular identifiers attached to them. In TCRdb, the 5' RACE reads were re-called with MiXCR into one record per CDR3 protein. The sample records some 64,000 distinct CDR3 sequences, approximately 11% being singletons. Notes on the study in general: Private and CD4 specificities were missed by VDJdb matching, skewed to anti-spike CD8.

This clonotype has a count of ten or more. Its antigen remains unknown. Germline values: CDR1 SGHRS, CDR2 YFSETQ. This CDR3 contains 15 residues. Trimming cost V 0 bases and J 3 bases, with 12 bases left between them. J is TRBJ2-5 and V is TRBV5-1, with a possible D match to TRBD1 (5 bases). The sample consisted of whole blood. The receptor was derived from an adult who was a healthcare worker with PCR-confirmed SARS-CoV-2 infection or an uninfected control (not recorded which). The CDR3 loop is CASSLDGHAKETQYF. The CDR3 bases are TGCGCCAGCAGCTTGGATGGACACGCGAAAGAGACCCAGTACTTC.